Each of the 7 T cell receptor beta chains below was sequenced from the same sample in a study of T cell responses to AZD1222 COVID-19 vaccine. Some clones are missing from TCRdb's copy, which holds only in-frame ones; the method was immunoSEQ multiplex PCR. The table has about 93,000 clones, roughly 90% seen once. Sequencing was performed on peripheral blood, taken on day 0 of MenACWY control vaccination. The receptors derive from an adult in good health.

The chain employs TRBV5-1 and TRBJ2-3; tentative D call: TRBD2 (5 bases). With 0 bases removed from V and 6 bases from J, the gap between germline ends came to 11 bases. The CDR3 spans 14 residues. CDR1 and CDR2 from the germline V gene are SGHRS and YFSETQ. CDR3 nucleotide sequence: TGCGCCAGCAGCTTGGTTGTGGGCGGGGATACGCAGTATTTT. Translation gives CASSLVVGGDTQYF.

This clone has a single count. V gene TRBV15 combines with J gene TRBJ2-7, with 7 bases that match TRBD1. CDR1 is LNHNV, CDR2 YYDKDF, per germline (reference sequence). The CDR3 is made up of 15 amino acids. Trimming removed 1 base from V and 3 bases from J; junction bases left unmatched: 6. The CDR3 reads CATSRGTGAYYEQYF. CDR3 nucleotide sequence: TGTGCCACCAGCAGAGGCACAGGGGCCTACTACGAGCAGTACTTC.

The chain is built from TRBV30 and TRBJ2-7; D unresolved. V was trimmed by 5 bases and J by 2 bases, leaving 4 bases between them. From germline, CDR1 is GTSNPN and CDR2 SVGIG (reference sequence). The CDR3 consists of 10 residues. CDR3 amino acids: CAWAAYEQYF. The CDR3 DNA follows: TGTGCCTGGGCCGCCTACGAGCAGTACTTC.

The V and J genes are TRBV7-2 and TRBJ2-4, with D possibly matching TRBD1 (5 bases). V lost 6 bases, J lost 10 bases, and 13 bases lay in between. CDR1 and CDR2 (germline): SGHTA, FQGNSA. The length of the CDR3 is 12 residues. In nucleotides, the CDR3 is TGTGCCAGCAGTCTAGAATCAGGGATTCAGTACTTC. This codes for CASSLESGIQYF. Supplemented by reference TRBV7-2 and TRBJ2-4, the full variable domain reads GAGVSQSPSNKVTEKGKDVELRCDPISGHTALYWYRQSLGQGLEFLIYFQGNSAPDKSGLPSDRFSAERTGGSVSTLTIQRTQQEDSAVYLCASSLESGIQYFGAGTRLSVL.

J is TRBJ2-5 and V is TRBV4-3, with TRBD2 identical over 15 bases. The CDR3 spans 17 residues. V was pared by 4 bases and J by 2 bases, with 5 bases of the junction left unmatched. Per germline, CDR1 LGHNA and CDR2 YSLEER. In DNA, the CDR3 is TGCGCCAGCAGCCGGACTAGCGGGGGGGCCGGGCAAGAGACCCAGTACTTC. Amino acids: CASSRTSGGAGQETQYF.

The chain joins TRBV15 to TRBJ2-7; D not resolved. The CDR3 is 12 amino acids. The germline CDR1 and CDR2 sequences are LNHNV and YYDKDF (reference sequence). The V end lost 0 bases, the J end lost 5 bases, and 5 bases lay between the germline ends. CDR3 DNA sequence: TGTGCCACCAGCAGAGAAGTTAACGAGCAGTACTTC. Residues: CATSREVNEQYF.

V usage is TRBV6-5 and J usage is TRBJ1-5; tentative D call: TRBD1 (6 bases). Trimming left V 5 bases short and J 3 bases short, with 14 bases between. CDR3 length: 15 residues. Germline CDR1 reads MNHEY; CDR2 reads SVGAGI. This CDR3 reads CASSPGTLANQPQHF. The CDR3, as DNA: TGTGCCAGCAGTCCCGGGACATTAGCCAATCAGCCCCAGCATTTT.